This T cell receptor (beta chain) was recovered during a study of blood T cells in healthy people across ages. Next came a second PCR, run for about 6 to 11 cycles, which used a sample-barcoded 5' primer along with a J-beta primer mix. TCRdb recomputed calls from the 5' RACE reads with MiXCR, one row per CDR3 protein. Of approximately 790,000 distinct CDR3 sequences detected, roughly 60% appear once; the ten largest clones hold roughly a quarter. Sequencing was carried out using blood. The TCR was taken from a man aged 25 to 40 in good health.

DNA for the CDR3: TGTGCCAGCAGCTTAGACGGAGGGGCAGGTGGGAATGAGCAGTTCTTC. Encoded protein: CASSLDGGAGGNEQFF. This chain links TRBV13 with TRBJ2-1, with a possible D match to TRBD2 (6 bases). Germline V gene sequence: CDR1 PRHDT, CDR2 FYEKMQ (reference sequence). The V end was cut by 1 base, the J end by 7 bases, with 17 bases between. The CDR3 runs to 16 residues.